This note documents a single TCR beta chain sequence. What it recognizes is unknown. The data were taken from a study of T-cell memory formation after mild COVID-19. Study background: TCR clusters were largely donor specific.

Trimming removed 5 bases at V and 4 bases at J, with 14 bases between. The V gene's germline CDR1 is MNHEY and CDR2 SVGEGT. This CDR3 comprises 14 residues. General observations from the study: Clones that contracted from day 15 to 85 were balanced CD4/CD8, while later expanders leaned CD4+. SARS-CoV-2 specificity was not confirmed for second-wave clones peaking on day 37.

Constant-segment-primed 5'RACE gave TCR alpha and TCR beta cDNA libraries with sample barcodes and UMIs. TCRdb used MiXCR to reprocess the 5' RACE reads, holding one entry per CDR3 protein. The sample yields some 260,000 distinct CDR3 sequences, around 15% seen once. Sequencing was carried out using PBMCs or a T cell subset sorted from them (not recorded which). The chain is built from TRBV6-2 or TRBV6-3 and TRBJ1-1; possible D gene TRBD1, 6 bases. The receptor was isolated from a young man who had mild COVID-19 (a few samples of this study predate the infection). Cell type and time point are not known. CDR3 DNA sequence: TGTGCCAGCAGTATTGCAGGGGCGGTCACTGAAGCTTTCTTT. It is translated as CASSIAGAVTEAFF.